This T cell receptor beta chain was recovered during a study of PD-1 blockade in mismatch repair-deficient tumors. The length of the CDR3 is 14 residues. From germline, CDR1 is MNHEY and CDR2 SMNVEV (reference sequence). V was clipped by 4 bases and J by 1 base; unmatched bases: 3. Some clones are missing from TCRdb's copy, which holds only in-frame ones; the method was immunoSEQ multiplex PCR. This sample has 120,000 or so clones, with about 88% found just once. The source material was peripheral blood, sampled 44 weeks after starting pembrolizumab. The chain employs TRBV27 and TRBJ2-7; 8 positions agree with TRBD2. The receptor's source is an adult with mismatch repair-deficient cancer. The CDR3, as DNA: TGTGCCAGCAGTTATCTAGCGGGTTCCTACGAGCAGTACTTC. Its translation is CASSYLAGSYEQYF.